Below are 27 T cell receptor beta chains sequenced from a single sample in a study of shared clonotypes between healthy human individuals (TCRdb year 2020). Library prep was done by the immunoSEQ multiplex PCR assay. Held by TCRdb, this immuneACCESS table contains in-frame sequences only and omits some clones. Under half of the omission traces to an unresolved V gene where checked; the cause of the rest is unknown. The sample table shows about 2.4 million clones, and around nine tenths are seen once. The leading ten clones occupy over 0.12% of the sample. The specimen sequenced was naive CD4+ T cells sorted from blood. Per the publication, the cell subset or site label means: CD45RA+ positively selected. Receptor source: a man between 18 and 35 years old in good health.

V usage is TRBV28 and J usage is TRBJ1-2; TRBD1 aligns across 7 bases. The ends lost 6 bases at V and 4 bases at J; junction bases unmatched: 5. The CDR3 covers 13 residues. The germline CDR1 and CDR2 sequences are MDHEN and SYDVKM. The CDR3 is CASSDDRAYGYTF. CDR3 sequence (DNA): TGTGCCAGCAGCGACGACAGGGCCTATGGCTACACCTTC.

The J gene is TRBJ2-1, the V gene TRBV10-1; no clear D. The germline V and J ends were trimmed by 2 bases and 8 bases, with 16 bases remaining between them. The length of the CDR3 is 15 residues. CDR1 is WNHNN, CDR2 SYGVQD, per germline (reference sequence). CDR3 nucleotide sequence: TGCGCCAGCAGTGAGGGCACCAGCGAGTTCCATGAGCAGTTCTTC. Its translation is CASSEGTSEFHEQFF.

V gene TRBV6-1 combines with J gene TRBJ1-4, with TRBD1 matching over 7 bases. Germline V CDR1 and CDR2: MNHNS, SASEGT. There are 15 residues in the CDR3. The V segment lost 5 bases and the J segment 0 bases; nucleotides outside the gene matches: 3. For the CDR3, the DNA is TGTGCCAGCAGTCCACAGGGGACAACTAATGAAAAACTGTTTTTT. As protein: CASSPQGTTNEKLFF.

V and J are TRBV19 and TRBJ2-3; 11 nucleotides align to TRBD2. J lost 2 bases, V lost 3 bases, and 4 bases had no gene match. The CDR3 is 16 amino acids. Looked up from germline, CDR1 is LNHDA and CDR2 is SQIVND (reference sequence). In DNA form, the CDR3 reads TGTGCCAGTAGTATGGGGACTAGCGGCTACACAGATACGCAGTATTTT. This translates into CASSMGTSGYTDTQYF.

This rearrangement joins TRBV19 to TRBJ2-7; 9 positions match TRBD1. This CDR3 has 16 amino acids. Looked up from germline, CDR1 is LNHDA and CDR2 is SQIVND (reference sequence). V shed 6 bases and J 0 bases; nucleotides not matched to a gene: 9. CDR3 in DNA: TGTGCCAGTAGGACCTCCGGGACAGGGTTCTCCTACGAGCAGTACTTC. It specifies CASRTSGTGFSYEQYF.

The chain carries TRBV6-5 and TRBJ1-6, with TRBD1 as a possible D gene (5 bases). V shed 6 bases and J shed 14 bases, with 23 bases lying between them. The germline V gene has CDR1 MNHEY and CDR2 SVGAGI. The CDR3 loop spans 15 amino acids. CDR3 coding DNA: TGTGCCAGCAGGATGGGGGGATCCGCGGAAAGGGCCCTCCACTTT. This encodes CASRMGGSAERALHF.

The chain has TRBV29-1 and TRBJ2-3; possible D gene TRBD2, 6 bases. The germline CDR1 and CDR2 sequences are SQVTM and ANQGSEA. The CDR3 length is 16 residues. Trimming pared 1 base from V and 3 bases from J, leaving 17 bases between. CDR3 DNA: TGCAGCGTTGAAGGCGGGGCAGGGCGAAGGACAGATACGCAGTATTTT. This sequence encodes CSVEGGAGRRTDTQYF.

The chain has TRBV11-2 and TRBJ1-4; 7 bases fit TRBD1. This CDR3 comprises 17 residues. V dropped 5 bases and J dropped 1; count of bases not matched to a gene: 10. Germline V lookup: CDR1 SGHAT, CDR2 FQNNGV. The CDR3 loop reads CASSLRPRQGTNEKLFF. The CDR3 DNA reads TGTGCCAGCAGCCTGCGCCCCCGACAGGGAACTAATGAAAAACTGTTTTTT.

With regard to this clone: Other nucleotide sequences from this sample produce the same CDR3. The V call is TRBV10-2, the J call TRBJ2-7, with TRBD1 matching over 7 bases. The CDR3 length is 13 residues. The trim removed 3 bases at V and 5 bases at J, leaving 4 bases unmatched. Germline V gene data show CDR1 as WSHSY and CDR2 as SAAADI. This CDR3 is CASSEQGRNEQYF. The CDR3 DNA follows: TGCGCCAGCAGTGAACAGGGGCGTAACGAGCAGTACTTC.

This chain uses TRBV5-4 with TRBJ2-3; D possibly corresponds to TRBD1 (6 bases). The germline V gene encodes CDR1 SGHNT and CDR2 YYREEE (reference sequence). This CDR3 is built from 16 residues. Trimming removed 4 bases at V and 3 bases at J, with 18 bases between. CDR3 nucleotide sequence: TGTGCCAGCAGCCCCGCTTCCAGGGGTTGGACAGATACGCAGTATTTT. This sequence encodes CASSPASRGWTDTQYF.

The V and J genes are TRBV6-5 and TRBJ2-7; D gene ambiguous. The V and J ends lost 9 bases and 2 bases respectively, with 11 bases between them. The CDR3 runs to 12 residues. Germline V gives CDR1 MNHEY, CDR2 SVGAGI. The CDR3, as DNA: TGTGCCAGTTCACTCGAAGCCTACGAGCAGTACTTC. It codes for CASSLEAYEQYF.

The genes are TRBV4-1 and TRBJ2-3; weak D call: TRBD2 (6 bases). Per the germline V gene, CDR1 is MGHRA and CDR2 is YSYEKL. V lost 4 bases and J 6 bases, leaving 20 bases between the germline ends. CDR3 length: 16 residues. CDR3 sequence: CASSLYPGVERDTQYF. CDR3 in DNA: TGCGCCAGCAGCCTGTACCCGGGGGTCGAAAGGGATACGCAGTATTTT.

The J gene is TRBJ1-3, the V gene TRBV18; no firm D call. CDR3 size: 18 residues. CDR1 is KGHSH, CDR2 LQKENI, per germline. V was shortened by 1 base and J by 2 bases, with 18 bases between the two germline ends. The CDR3 bases are TGTGCCAGCTCACCACTGGGTCCGCCGGGGTCTCCTGGAAACACCATATATTTT. This sequence encodes CASSPLGPPGSPGNTIYF.

With regard to this clone: The identical CDR3 is also encoded by other nucleotide sequences in the sample. The chain is built from TRBV4-1 and TRBJ2-5, with D tentatively TRBD2 (7 bases). V lost 3 bases, J lost 5 bases, and 10 bases lay in between. This CDR3 is 13 amino acids long. Germline assignment: CDR1 MGHRA and CDR2 YSYEKL. CDR3 DNA sequence: TGCGCCAGCAGCCAGGGGGGGCGGGAGACCCAGTACTTC. The encoded protein is CASSQGGRETQYF.

The chain uses TRBV7-8 and TRBJ2-1; D not resolved. The ends were cut back, 1 base at V and 7 bases at J, with 14 bases in the middle. The CDR3 length is 15 residues. CDR1 and CDR2 (germline): SGHVS, FQNEAQ. The CDR3 is CASSLVVSARNEQFF. DNA for the CDR3: TGTGCCAGCAGCTTAGTAGTCTCAGCGCGGAATGAGCAGTTCTTC.

The J gene is TRBJ2-3, the V gene TRBV5-4; 9 bases line up with TRBD2. With 0 bases clipped from V and 3 bases from J, the junction kept 5 bases outside the gene matches. The V gene's germline CDR1 is SGHNT and CDR2 YYREEE (reference sequence). CDR3 size: 16 residues. CDR3 coding DNA: TGTGCCAGCAGCTTGGTGCGGGGGGGCCAGACAGATACGCAGTATTTT. Its translation is CASSLVRGGQTDTQYF.

The V and J genes are TRBV5-1 and TRBJ1-1; the D gene is possibly TRBD1 (5 bases). CDR3 length: 14 amino acids. From germline, CDR1 is SGHRS and CDR2 YFSETQ. The V gene lost 1 base and the J gene lost 4 bases, with 11 bases spanning the gap. The CDR3 is CASSLNLGGTEAFF. CDR3 DNA: TGCGCCAGCAGCTTGAATTTGGGGGGCACTGAAGCTTTCTTT.

A single count supports this clone. The chain employs TRBV29-1 and TRBJ2-7, with 11 bases identical to TRBD1. The CDR3 consists of 13 residues. V was pared by 6 bases and J by 9 bases, with 10 bases of the junction left unmatched. Germline CDR1 is SQVTM and CDR2 is ANQGSEA. The DNA for the CDR3 is TGCAGCGTGCCCGCCGGGACAGGGGGTTGGCAGTACTTC. Its translation: CSVPAGTGGWQYF.

The chain is built from TRBV10-3 and TRBJ1-2; 7 bases line up with TRBD1. The V segment lost 5 bases and the J segment 8 bases; nucleotides outside the gene matches: 14. The germline CDR1 and CDR2 sequences are ENHRY and SYGVKD. This CDR3 is built from 15 residues. CDR3 amino acids: CAISNPGTDQEGYTF. The CDR3, as DNA: TGTGCCATCAGTAACCCCGGGACAGATCAAGAGGGCTACACCTTC.

The chain combines TRBV5-1 with TRBJ1-2; 8 nucleotides agree with TRBD1. The CDR3 covers 13 residues. CDR1 is SGHRS and CDR2 is YFSETQ in the germline V gene. With V trimmed by 4 bases and J by 14 bases, 13 bases remained unmatched. The CDR3 DNA reads TGCGCCAGCAGCCTCGGACAGGGTCTCTCCTATACCTTC. Protein: CASSLGQGLSYTF.

Details on this clone: Additional DNA sequences in this sample encode the identical CDR3. This chain joins TRBV5-1 and TRBJ2-3; no definite D call. The CDR3 contains 14 residues. V was trimmed by 0 bases and J by 2 bases, leaving 7 bases between them. Germline V CDR1 and CDR2: SGHRS, YFSETQ. As DNA, the CDR3 is TGCGCCAGCAGCTTGGGCAGCCACACAGATACGCAGTATTTT. It translates to CASSLGSHTDTQYF.

The J gene is TRBJ2-7, the V gene TRBV28; D perhaps matches TRBD1 (6 bases). Between the trimmed V and J ends, which lost 7 bases and 9 bases, there was a span of 16 bases. Germline CDR1 is MDHEN and CDR2 is SYDVKM. The CDR3 has 12 residues. The CDR3 reads CASIGPGDRQYF. The CDR3 nucleotides read TGTGCCAGCATAGGGCCAGGGGATCGGCAGTACTTC.

As DNA, the CDR3 is TGTGCCAGCAGCTTGAGTCTAGGAGGGGGCGGTCAATATGGCTACACCTTC. It is translated as CASSLSLGGGGQYGYTF. This chain joins TRBV5-6 and TRBJ1-2; the match to TRBD1 covers 7 bases. The CDR3 totals 17 residues. V shed 1 base, J shed 5 bases, and the junction held 14 bases outside the gene matches. CDR1 and CDR2 (germline): SGHDT, YYEEEE.

V is TRBV5-4 and J is TRBJ2-1; D uncertain. Germline values: CDR1 SGHNT, CDR2 YYREEE (reference sequence). The CDR3 covers 14 residues. V lost 0 bases and J 8 bases, leaving 12 bases between the germline ends. CDR3 region: CASSLEVSNYEQFF. The DNA of the CDR3 is TGTGCCAGCAGCTTGGAGGTTAGTAACTATGAGCAGTTCTTC.

The rearrangement joins TRBV7-3 to TRBJ2-5; weak D call: TRBD1 (6 bases). This CDR3 is 13 amino acids long. V was cut by 3 bases and J by 3 bases, with 8 bases left in between. Germline V gene data show CDR1 as SGHTA and CDR2 as FQGTGA. Here the CDR3 reads CASSFNREETQYF. Written as DNA, the CDR3 is TGTGCCAGCAGCTTCAACAGGGAAGAGACCCAGTACTTC.

V usage is TRBV19 and J usage is TRBJ2-7; 9 positions agree with TRBD1. The CDR3 totals 16 residues. Looked up from germline, CDR1 is LNHDA and CDR2 is SQIVND (reference sequence). Trimming took 1 base from V and 2 from J; bases not matched to a gene: 6. CDR3 sequence (DNA): TGTGCCAGTAGTATAGCCGGGACAGGGACCCCCTACGAGCAGTACTTC. The encoded protein is CASSIAGTGTPYEQYF.

The chain recombines TRBV19 with TRBJ2-3, with TRBD2 identical over 9 bases. V gave up 7 bases and J gave up 3 bases; unmatched junction bases: 14. This CDR3 has 17 amino acids. Germline assignment: CDR1 LNHDA and CDR2 SQIVND (reference sequence). The CDR3 DNA sequence: TGTGCCAGTACCAGCGGGGGGTTAAATACAGGGACAGATACGCAGTATTTT. Protein sequence: CASTSGGLNTGTDTQYF.